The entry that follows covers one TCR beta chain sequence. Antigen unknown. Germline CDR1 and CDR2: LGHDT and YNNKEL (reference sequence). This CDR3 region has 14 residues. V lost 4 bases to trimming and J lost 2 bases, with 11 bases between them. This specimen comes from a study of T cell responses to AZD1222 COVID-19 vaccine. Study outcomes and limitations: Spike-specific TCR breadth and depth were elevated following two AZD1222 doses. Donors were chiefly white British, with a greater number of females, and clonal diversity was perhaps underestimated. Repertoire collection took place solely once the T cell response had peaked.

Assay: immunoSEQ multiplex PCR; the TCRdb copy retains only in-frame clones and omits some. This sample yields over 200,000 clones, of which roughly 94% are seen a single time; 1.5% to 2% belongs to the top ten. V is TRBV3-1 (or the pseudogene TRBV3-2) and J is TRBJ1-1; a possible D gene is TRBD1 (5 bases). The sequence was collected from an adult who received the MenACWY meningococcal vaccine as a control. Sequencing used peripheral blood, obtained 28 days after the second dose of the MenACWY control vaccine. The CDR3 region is CASSRFGGNTEAFF. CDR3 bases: TGTGCCAGCAGCCGGTTCGGGGGTAACACTGAAGCTTTCTTT.